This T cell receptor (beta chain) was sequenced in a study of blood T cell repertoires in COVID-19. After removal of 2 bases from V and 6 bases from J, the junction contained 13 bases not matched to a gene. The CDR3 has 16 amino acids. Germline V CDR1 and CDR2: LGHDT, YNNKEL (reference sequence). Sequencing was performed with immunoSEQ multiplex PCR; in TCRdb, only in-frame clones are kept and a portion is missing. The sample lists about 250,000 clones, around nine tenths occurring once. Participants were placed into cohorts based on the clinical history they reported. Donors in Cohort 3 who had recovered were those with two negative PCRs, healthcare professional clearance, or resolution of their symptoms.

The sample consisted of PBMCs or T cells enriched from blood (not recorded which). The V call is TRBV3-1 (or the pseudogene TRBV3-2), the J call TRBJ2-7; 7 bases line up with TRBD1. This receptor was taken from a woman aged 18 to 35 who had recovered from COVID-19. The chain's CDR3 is CASSQNPGQTFLEQYF. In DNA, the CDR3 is TGTGCCAGCAGCCAAAACCCGGGACAGACCTTTCTCGAGCAGTACTTC.